These 16 T cell receptor beta chains were all obtained from the same sample, sequenced in a study of identical twins' blood T cells. Each CDR3 protein gets one entry after TCRdb re-called the 5' RACE reads with MiXCR. Here the sample spans 350,000 to 400,000 distinct CDR3 sequences, 25% to 35% being singletons. Sequenced sample: PBMCs. Receptor source: a woman aged 18 to 55 in good health.

This chain connects TRBV5-1 to TRBJ2-1; 10 bases agree with TRBD2. Losses at the gene ends were 4 bases for V and 4 bases for J; bases not matched to a gene: 8. Germline-derived CDR1 and CDR2 are SGHRS and YFSETQ. This CDR3 has 16 amino acids. DNA for the CDR3: TGCGCCAGCAGCCCCCTGGGACTAGCGACTTACAATGAGCAGTTCTTC. Protein sequence: CASSPLGLATYNEQFF.

The chain combines TRBV19 with TRBJ2-2; no clear D. This CDR3 contains 12 residues. V was cut by 8 bases and J by 6 bases, with 10 bases left in between. The germline V gene encodes CDR1 LNHDA and CDR2 SQIVND (reference sequence). CDR3 in amino acids: CASLPRPGELFF. CDR3 sequence (DNA): TGTGCCAGTCTTCCACGTCCCGGGGAGCTGTTTTTT.

This clonotype was counted ten times or more. The gene calls are TRBV12-3 or TRBV12-4 and TRBJ1-1; D is unclear. Trimming cost V 3 bases and J 5 bases, with 13 bases left between them. The length of the CDR3 is 14 residues. DNA for the CDR3: TGTGCCAGCAGTTTCAGGCCCCCCGGGACTGAAGCTTTCTTT. Amino acids: CASSFRPPGTEAFF.

The chain carries TRBV7-2 and TRBJ1-2; 7 bases match TRBD1. The CDR3 length is 17 residues. The germline V gene has CDR1 SGHTA and CDR2 FQGNSA. Germline trimming cut 4 bases from V and 5 bases from J; bases unmatched to any gene: 16. CDR3 sequence reads: CASSYFRYVTGIYGYTF. CDR3 sequence (DNA): TGTGCCAGCAGCTATTTTCGTTACGTGACAGGGATATATGGCTACACCTTC.

The genes are TRBV7-9 and TRBJ1-2, with a weak D call TRBD1 (5 bases). The V and J ends lost 1 base and 3 bases respectively, with 15 bases between them. CDR1 and CDR2 from the germline V gene are SEHNR and FQNEAQ (reference sequence). This CDR3 is 16 amino acids long. CDR3 sequence (DNA): TGTGCCAGCAGCTTAGTCCGGACAAAAGAGGACTATGGCTACACCTTC. It specifies CASSLVRTKEDYGYTF.

The V gene is TRBV10-2, the J gene TRBJ2-1; D is perhaps TRBD2 (6 bases). The CDR3 totals 11 residues. The V and J ends lost 11 bases and 10 bases respectively, with 15 bases between them. Germline V gives CDR1 WSHSY, CDR2 SAAADI. The CDR3 DNA reads as TGCGCCGCTGGGACTCCCCGGGAGCAGTTCTTC. This sequence encodes CAAGTPREQFF.

The V call is TRBV6-9, the J call TRBJ2-7; D call uncertain. Germline CDR1 reads MNHGY; CDR2 reads SVAAGI. This CDR3 contains 19 residues. Trimming stripped 2 bases from V and 1 base from J, with 24 bases between. CDR3 sequence reads: CASSYRKVAEVPISYEQYF. The CDR3 bases are TGTGCCAGCAGTTATCGGAAGGTCGCTGAGGTTCCTATATCCTACGAGCAGTACTTC.

This clonotype is judged medium-sized. This rearrangement joins TRBV6-2 or TRBV6-3 to TRBJ2-2; a weak D match, TRBD2 (5 bases). Trimming stripped 0 bases from V and 3 bases from J, with 5 bases between. The germline gives CDR1 MNHEY, CDR2 SVGEGT. There are 14 residues in the CDR3. The CDR3: CASSYSLDTGELFF. In DNA, the CDR3 is TGTGCCAGCAGTTACTCACTAGACACCGGGGAGCTGTTTTTT.

In the case of this clonotype: An end of the junction differs from the germline gene, which may be a read error. The J gene is TRBJ1-2, the V gene TRBV3-1; no clear D gene. CDR3 length equals 15 residues. Germline loops: CDR1 LGHDT, CDR2 YNNKEL (reference sequence). For the CDR3, the DNA is TGTGCCGGCAGCCGTTCAGAGGTTGTGTCCTATGGATACACCTTC. Protein product: CAGSRSEVVSYGYTF.

Only one count was recorded for this clonotype. V gene TRBV20-1 combines with J gene TRBJ2-1; D not resolved. Germline CDR1 reads DFQATT; CDR2 reads SNEGSKA (reference sequence). Trimming shortened V by 5 bases and J by 0 bases, and 11 bases separated the two germline ends. This CDR3 region has 14 residues. The DNA for the CDR3 is TGCAGTGCTCCATGGCATTGCTCCTACAATGAGCAGTTCTTC. Residues: CSAPWHCSYNEQFF.

The CDR3 region has the DNA TGTGCCAGCTCACCCCCGGGGGGGCCATCGGATGAGCAGTACTTC. Translating it yields CASSPPGGPSDEQYF. The chain employs TRBV18 and TRBJ2-7; 8 positions match TRBD2. The CDR3 length is 15 residues. Germline V CDR1 and CDR2: KGHSH, LQKENI. J lost 7 bases, V lost 3 bases, and 11 bases had no gene match.

V gene TRBV5-1 combines with J gene TRBJ2-7; 8 bases align to TRBD2. The CDR3 covers 14 residues. J gave up 2 bases and V 7 bases, and 8 bases lay outside the gene matches. The germline V gene encodes CDR1 SGHRS and CDR2 YFSETQ. The CDR3 protein is CASGNGGAAYEQYF. The CDR3 DNA reads TGCGCCAGCGGGAACGGGGGGGCCGCCTACGAGCAGTACTTC.

J is TRBJ1-1 and V is TRBV21-1. TRBV21-1 is marked as a pseudogene. The CDR3 has 12 residues. The CDR3 bases are TGTGCCAGCAGCAGCAGGAGAAGGGAAGCTTTCTTT. Translated, it gives CASSSRRREAFF.

This chain uses TRBV15 with TRBJ2-1; D possibly corresponds to TRBD1 (5 bases). Germline-derived CDR1 and CDR2 are LNHNV and YYDKDF (reference sequence). The CDR3 runs to 14 residues. V lost 6 bases and J lost 10, with 19 bases in between. The CDR3 is CATSSSMVGQEQFF. The CDR3 bases are TGTGCCACCAGTTCCTCCATGGTGGGGCAAGAGCAGTTCTTC.

The chain employs TRBV28 and TRBJ1-5; D perhaps matches TRBD1 (5 bases). The CDR3 length is 17 residues. CDR1 and CDR2 from the germline V gene are MDHEN and SYDVKM. V was cut by 6 bases and J by 0 bases, with 18 bases left in between. The CDR3 protein is CASSPAEGLGSNQPQHF. The CDR3 DNA reads TGTGCCAGCAGCCCCGCAGAGGGGTTAGGTAGCAATCAGCCCCAGCATTTT.

The sample holds a few counts of this clonotype. The chain is built from TRBV5-1 and TRBJ1-1; D is perhaps TRBD1 (5 bases). V lost 4 bases and J lost 0, with 13 bases in between. The CDR3 is 15 amino acids. Germline CDR1 SGHRS, CDR2 YFSETQ. For the CDR3, the DNA is TGCGCCAGCAGCCGGGACGGAATACTGAACACTGAAGCTTTCTTT. Translated: CASSRDGILNTEAFF.